This T cell receptor beta chain was profiled in a study of blood T cell repertoires in COVID-19. Overall study: Acute and convalescent COVID-19 samples came from the United States, Italy and Spain. The analysed material was cDNA or gDNA that came from T cells, B-cell-depleted T cells, or PBMCs.

CDR3 length: 15 residues. J was trimmed by 3 bases and V by 4 bases; bases with no gene match: 5. Germline-derived CDR1 and CDR2 are MNHEY and SMNVEV (reference sequence). In the original analysis: Amplification of reference gene primers provided the estimated nucleated cell counts. The data were produced by immunoSEQ multiplex PCR, yet TCRdb's version contains in-frame clones alone and is incomplete. That table supplies the V and J calls and clone size; D and trimming were determined from the DNA. The sample includes some 70,000 clones, around 90% of them seen just once. The chain links TRBV27 to TRBJ2-7, with 11 bases lining up with TRBD1. The source of this sequence is a man in his fifties with active COVID-19. The sample was peripheral blood. The CDR3 DNA sequence: TGTGCCAGCAGTTCCCAGGGGACAGGGGGCTACGAGCAGTACTTC. Translation: CASSSQGTGGYEQYF.